The 31 T cell receptor beta chains reported below all come from one sample, sequenced in a study of shared clonotypes between healthy human individuals. Only in-frame clones appear in the TCRdb table, and some are missing; sequencing was by immunoSEQ multiplex PCR. The table shows approximately 2.3 million clones, with over 90% occurring only once. The source material was naive CD4+ T cells from PBMCs. The subset denotes: CD45RA+ positively selected. These TCRs come from a man between 18 and 35 years old in good health. Some clones in this sample may be carry-over from other donors' samples.

V gene TRBV28 combines with J gene TRBJ1-5, with TRBD1 as a possible D gene (6 bases). Trimming left V 0 bases short and J 1 base short, with 10 bases between. The CDR3 loop spans 16 amino acids. CDR1 is MDHEN, CDR2 SYDVKM, per germline. The CDR3 DNA sequence: TGTGCCAGCAGTTTATGGGCTCAGGGGAGCAATCAGCCCCAGCATTTT. It translates to CASSLWAQGSNQPQHF.

V is TRBV7-9 and J is TRBJ2-2; D gene unclear. Germline V gives CDR1 SEHNR, CDR2 FQNEAQ (reference sequence). Between the trimmed V and J ends, which lost 5 bases and 4 bases, there was a span of 20 bases. This CDR3 has 17 amino acids. The CDR3 DNA reads as TGTGCCAGCAGCCACATTCGACCGCAACCTCCCACCGGGGAGCTGTTTTTT. This translates into CASSHIRPQPPTGELFF.

J is TRBJ1-1 and V is TRBV5-8; TRBD1 might be the D (6 bases). The germline V gene encodes CDR1 SGHTS and CDR2 YDEGEE. This CDR3 has 14 amino acids. V was cut by 2 bases and J by 4 bases, with 12 bases left in between. The CDR3 DNA reads as TGTGCCAGCAGCTTTGGGGGGCTGGGCACTGAAGCTTTCTTT. This sequence encodes CASSFGGLGTEAFF.

The DNA for the CDR3 is TGCGCCAGCAGTTTCACACCGGGACAGCTGGTCTACGAGCAGTACTTC. Its protein is CASSFTPGQLVYEQYF. This chain joins TRBV5-1 and TRBJ2-7, with TRBD1 matching over 7 bases. CDR3 length equals 16 residues. Germline assignment: CDR1 SGHRS and CDR2 YFSETQ. Trimming took 5 bases from V and 3 from J; bases not matched to a gene: 14.

J is TRBJ2-4 and V is TRBV5-6; perhaps TRBD2 as D (6 bases). This CDR3 is 14 amino acids long. From germline, CDR1 is SGHDT and CDR2 YYEEEE. V shed 1 base and J shed 7 bases, with 12 bases lying between them. The CDR3 region has the DNA TGTGCCAGCAGCTTGTCCGGGAGTAGGAACATTCAGTACTTC. Its translation is CASSLSGSRNIQYF.

The gene calls are TRBV7-2 and TRBJ2-5; D perhaps matches TRBD2 (7 bases). V lost 5 bases and J lost 9, with 22 bases in between. The CDR3 totals 15 residues. Germline V CDR1 and CDR2: SGHTA, FQGNSA. The CDR3 DNA follows: TGTGCCAGCAGCCCCCCAGGGGCGGGGGTTCGGGCCCAGTACTTC. Protein sequence: CASSPPGAGVRAQYF.

The rearrangement uses TRBV7-9 and TRBJ2-1, with 9 bases that match TRBD2. Germline CDR1 reads SEHNR; CDR2 reads FQNEAQ (reference sequence). Germline trimming cut 1 base from V and 4 bases from J; bases unmatched to any gene: 8. This CDR3 has 17 amino acids. In DNA form, the CDR3 reads TGTGCCAGCAGCTTAGTCCCCTCTAGCGGGAAGTACAATGAGCAGTTCTTC. It encodes CASSLVPSSGKYNEQFF. Full variable domain (remainder filled in from reference TRBV7-9 and TRBJ2-1): DTGVSQNPRHKITKRGQNVTFRCDPISEHNRLYWYRQTLGQGPEFLTYFQNEAQLEKSRLLSDRFSAERPKGSFSTLEIQRTEQGDSAMYLCASSLVPSSGKYNEQFFGPGTRLTVL.

The chain recombines TRBV29-1 with TRBJ1-5; 9 bases agree with TRBD1. The CDR3 totals 13 residues. Germline CDR1 is SQVTM and CDR2 is ANQGSEA. V gave up 7 bases and J gave up 7 bases; unmatched junction bases: 8. CDR3: CSATQGAGQPQHF. The CDR3 nucleotides read TGCAGCGCAACACAGGGGGCGGGACAGCCCCAGCATTTT.

The chain couples TRBV15 to TRBJ1-4; TRBD1 matches 11 bases. CDR3 size: 18 residues. After removal of 5 bases from V and 1 base from J, the junction contained 9 bases not matched to a gene. Per the germline V gene, CDR1 is LNHNV and CDR2 is YYDKDF (reference sequence). This CDR3 is CATSVGQGALGTNEKLFF. CDR3 sequence (DNA): TGTGCCACCAGCGTCGGACAGGGGGCACTGGGAACTAATGAAAAACTGTTTTTT.

V usage is TRBV4-2 and J usage is TRBJ2-5; D remains unclear. CDR1 is LGHNA, CDR2 YNFKEQ, per germline. V lost 4 bases to trimming and J lost 4 bases, with 13 bases between them. The CDR3 consists of 14 residues. CDR3 coding DNA: TGTGCCAGCAGCCCCCGCTCGGGTGGAGAGACCCAGTACTTC. Protein product: CASSPRSGGETQYF.

The genes are TRBV27 and TRBJ1-2; 8 nucleotides line up with TRBD1. The CDR3 spans 13 residues. Per the germline V gene, CDR1 is MNHEY and CDR2 is SMNVEV (reference sequence). After removal of 6 bases from V and 6 bases from J, the junction contained 6 bases not matched to a gene. CDR3 loop: CASRYTGGDGYTF. CDR3 coding DNA: TGTGCCAGCAGATATACAGGGGGGGATGGCTACACCTTC.

Concerning this clone: At the DNA level, this CDR3 is encoded by other sequences in the same sample as well. The V call is TRBV14, the J call TRBJ2-5; D is tentatively TRBD1 or TRBD2 (5 bases each). CDR1 SGHDN and CDR2 FVKESK come from the germline V gene. There are 14 residues in the CDR3. Trimming removed 1 base from V and 5 bases from J, with 11 bases in between. The CDR3 DNA reads TGTGCCAGCAGCCAAGCCCGGGGCGCGGAGACCCAGTACTTC. Amino acids: CASSQARGAETQYF.

A note on this clone: A junction end diverges from the germline sequence, so it may reflect a read error. The V and J genes are TRBV11-2 and TRBJ2-7; tentatively, D is TRBD1 or TRBD2 (5 bases each). There are 14 residues in the CDR3. Germline CDR1 SGHAT, CDR2 FQNNGV. The CDR3: CASSQGVLFPGEDF. The CDR3 DNA reads as TGTGCCAGCAGCCAGGGAGTCTTGTTCCCCGGAGAGGACTTC.

V is TRBV19 and J is TRBJ2-6; TRBD1 or TRBD2 may be the D gene (5 bases each). The germline gives CDR1 LNHDA, CDR2 SQIVND (reference sequence). Trimming pared 4 bases from V and 1 base from J, leaving 11 bases between. The CDR3 runs to 16 residues. This chain's CDR3 is CASSTGTASGANVLTF. Here the CDR3 DNA reads TGTGCCAGTAGTACCGGGACCGCGTCTGGGGCCAACGTCCTGACTTTC.

This chain links TRBV7-3 with TRBJ2-1; TRBD2 matches at 11 bases. Trimming at V came to 2 bases and at J to 8 bases, leaving 5 bases not matched to a gene. Per the germline V gene, CDR1 is SGHTA and CDR2 is FQGTGA. CDR3 length: 15 residues. CDR3 in DNA: TGTGCCAGCAGCTTAGGTAGCGGGAGGGCCGATGAGCAGTTCTTC. Amino acid sequence: CASSLGSGRADEQFF.

This clone occurred once. The chain employs TRBV11-2 and TRBJ2-7, with no clear D. V was cut by 1 base and J by 0 bases, with 7 bases left in between. Germline V gene lookup returns CDR1 SGHAT and CDR2 FQNNGV. This CDR3 is 14 amino acids long. The DNA for the CDR3 is TGTGCCAGCAGCTTAGCACGGAGCTCCTACGAGCAGTACTTC. Translating it yields CASSLARSSYEQYF. Filled out from reference TRBV11-2 and TRBJ2-7, the complete variable domain reads EAGVAQSPRYKIIEKRQSVAFWCNPISGHATLYWYQQILGQGPKLLIQFQNNGVVDDSQLPKDRFSAERLKGVDSTLKIQPAKLEDSAVYLCASSLARSSYEQYFGPGTRLTVT.

The rearrangement links TRBV2 to TRBJ1-2; possibly TRBD1 for D (5 bases). V was clipped by 6 bases and J by 5 bases, with 10 bases between them. The germline V gene encodes CDR1 SNHLY and CDR2 FYNNEI. The CDR3 totals 12 residues. The CDR3 DNA sequence: TGTGCCAGCAGAGACGACAGATATGGCTACACCTTC. Translating it yields CASRDDRYGYTF.

V gene TRBV7-2 combines with J gene TRBJ1-3; tentatively, D is TRBD1 (5 bases). Germline CDR1 is SGHTA and CDR2 is FQGNSA. This CDR3 is 11 amino acids long. The ends were cut back, 5 bases at V and 12 bases at J, with 11 bases in the middle. The CDR3 DNA is TGTGCCAGCAGCCTCGGGGGGAGCATATATTTT. It is translated as CASSLGGSIYF. Looking up the rest from reference TRBV7-2 and TRBJ1-3 gives the full variable domain: GAGVSQSPSNKVTEKGKDVELRCDPISGHTALYWYRQSLGQGLEFLIYFQGNSAPDKSGLPSDRFSAERTGGSVSTLTIQRTQQEDSAVYLCASSLGGSIYFGEGSWLTVV.

V and J are TRBV10-3 and TRBJ1-4; the D is unclear. The V gene lost 1 base and the J gene lost 8 bases, with 26 bases spanning the gap. This CDR3 has 19 amino acids. Germline CDR1 ENHRY, CDR2 SYGVKD. CDR3 sequence: CAISEWRELRATFAEKLFF. The DNA for the CDR3 is TGTGCCATCAGTGAGTGGCGGGAATTAAGGGCGACCTTCGCCGAAAAACTGTTTTTT.

The chain couples TRBV9 to TRBJ2-7, with no clear D. In germline, CDR1 is SGDLS, CDR2 YYNGEE. The length of the CDR3 is 13 residues. Trimming shortened V by 0 bases and J by 6 bases, and 10 bases separated the two germline ends. CDR3 DNA sequence: TGTGCCAGCAGCGTAGAGCCGGCGTTCGAGCAGTACTTC. This encodes CASSVEPAFEQYF.

The genes are TRBV7-2 and TRBJ1-2, with 9 bases identical to TRBD1. From germline, CDR1 is SGHTA and CDR2 FQGNSA. The trim removed 5 bases at V and 4 bases at J, leaving 8 bases unmatched. The CDR3 is made up of 15 amino acids. The CDR3: CASSLSTGGSYGYTF. CDR3 coding DNA: TGTGCCAGCAGCCTGTCGACAGGGGGAAGCTATGGCTACACCTTC.

V is TRBV10-3 and J is TRBJ1-2; D gene uncertain. Trimming removed 7 bases at V and 4 bases at J, with 13 bases between. Germline assignment: CDR1 ENHRY and CDR2 SYGVKD. The CDR3 runs 13 residues. The CDR3 here is CAINDGARYGYTF. CDR3 DNA sequence: TGTGCCATCAATGACGGCGCCCGCTATGGCTACACCTTC.

V usage is TRBV12-5 and J usage is TRBJ1-1; no clear D gene. CDR1 is LGHNT and CDR2 is FRNRAP in the germline V gene. This CDR3 has 14 residues. V was trimmed by 1 base and J by 5 bases, leaving 11 bases between them. The CDR3 is CASGLESVGTEAFF. CDR3 coding DNA: TGTGCTAGTGGTTTGGAAAGTGTTGGGACTGAAGCTTTCTTT.

As to this clone: The germline gene is not matched at one end of the junction; a read error may be the cause. This chain connects TRBV4-2 to TRBJ1-1; maybe TRBD1 (5 bases). Germline loops: CDR1 LGHNA, CDR2 YNFKEQ. CDR3 length: 15 amino acids. DNA for the CDR3: TGTGCCAGCAGCCGCCCAGGACGGGGGAACGCTGAAGCTTTCTTT. Amino acids: CASSRPGRGNAEAFF.

Regarding this clone: Other nucleotide sequences in the sample specify the same CDR3. The V call is TRBV7-2, the J call TRBJ1-5; D is perhaps TRBD1 (5 bases). Deletions cut 4 bases from V and 4 bases from J, with 8 bases between. Germline V CDR1 and CDR2: SGHTA, FQGNSA. This CDR3 has 13 residues. CDR3 coding DNA: TGTGCCAGCAGCTCGCAGGGTAATCAGCCCCAGCATTTT. This encodes CASSSQGNQPQHF.

Comments on this clone: Different DNA sequences within this sample yield the same CDR3. The chain joins TRBV19 to TRBJ2-2, with TRBD2 identical over 10 bases. Germline trimming cut 3 bases from V and 6 bases from J; bases unmatched to any gene: 4. Germline V lookup: CDR1 LNHDA, CDR2 SQIVND (reference sequence). The CDR3 is made up of 15 amino acids. The DNA of the CDR3 is TGTGCCAGTAGTATCGGGCTAGCGGGAGCCGGGGAGCTGTTTTTT. Protein: CASSIGLAGAGELFF.

This rearrangement joins TRBV6-4 to TRBJ1-1, with TRBD1 as a possible D gene (6 bases). The length of the CDR3 is 15 residues. Trimming shortened V by 6 bases and J by 0 bases, and 14 bases separated the two germline ends. The germline CDR1 and CDR2 sequences are MRHNA and SNTAGT. CDR3: CASSRTANLNTEAFF. The CDR3 bases are TGTGCCAGCAGCCGGACAGCCAACCTGAACACTGAAGCTTTCTTT.

In its sample, this clone was seen once. The chain carries TRBV29-1 and TRBJ2-7; possible D gene TRBD1, 7 bases. CDR3 length: 18 residues. Germline CDR1 SQVTM, CDR2 ANQGSEA. Trimming pared 1 base from V and 2 bases from J, leaving 24 bases between. CDR3 residues: CSVEALTGLGGSPYEQYF. The CDR3 DNA is TGCAGCGTTGAAGCCCTGACAGGGCTAGGAGGGTCCCCCTACGAGCAGTACTTC.

This clone was detected a few times. The chain couples TRBV7-9 to TRBJ1-1; TRBD1 matches 8 bases. Germline values: CDR1 SEHNR, CDR2 FQNEAQ (reference sequence). The V segment lost 5 bases and the J segment 1 base; nucleotides outside the gene matches: 3. The CDR3 extends over 14 amino acids. CDR3 bases: TGTGCCAGCAGCATCGGACAGGGGAACACTGAAGCTTTCTTT. Translating it yields CASSIGQGNTEAFF.

This clone was seen only once. The V and J genes are TRBV6-6 and TRBJ1-2; no firm D call. This CDR3 spans 13 amino acids. Trimming took off 5 bases at V and 8 bases at J, with 15 bases between the two ends. Looked up from germline, CDR1 is MNHNY and CDR2 is SVGAGI (reference sequence). The CDR3 here is CASSPLRTLGYTF. DNA for the CDR3: TGTGCCAGCAGTCCTCTTCGGACGCTCGGCTACACCTTC.

This chain links TRBV5-1 with TRBJ2-2, with 12 bases that match TRBD2. There are 18 residues in the CDR3. CDR1 and CDR2 from the germline V gene are SGHRS and YFSETQ. The junction had 7 bases not matched to a gene; V was cut back by 0 bases and J by 4 bases. The CDR3 coding sequence is TGCGCCAGCAGCTTGGCGCTAGCGGGAGGGCCGGGCACCGGGGAGCTGTTTTTT. Translation: CASSLALAGGPGTGELFF.